These 22 T cell receptor beta chains originate from one sample sequenced in a study of cytomegalovirus exposure and HLA in healthy donors. The PCR made use of 60 Vbeta and 13 Jbeta primers. TCRdb keeps only in-frame clones here, not all; method: immunoSEQ multiplex PCR. Of about 220,000 clones in the sample, more than 75% were seen once. The sequenced material came from PBMCs. These receptors originate from a woman between 35 and 50 years old in good health and CMV-seropositive.

The chain is built from TRBV19 and TRBJ1-2, with 7 bases matching TRBD1. Germline CDR1 LNHDA, CDR2 SQIVND (reference sequence). J was trimmed by 5 bases and V by 4 bases; bases with no gene match: 13. The CDR3 runs 16 residues. The CDR3 sequence: CASSTYDRDRGYGYTF. The DNA for the CDR3 is TGTGCCAGTAGTACATACGACAGGGATCGAGGATATGGCTACACCTTC.

The rearrangement uses TRBV7-6 and TRBJ1-2; D possibly corresponds to TRBD1 (6 bases). V was pared by 3 bases and J by 8 bases, with 16 bases between. Germline loops: CDR1 SGHVS, CDR2 FNYEAQ. CDR3 length: 14 residues. The CDR3 nucleotides read TGTGCCAGCAGCTTGAGGGGGGGGGAATACGGCTACACCTTC. It codes for CASSLRGGEYGYTF.

The rearrangement joins TRBV7-2 to TRBJ2-2, with 7 bases aligning to TRBD1. Trimming removed 0 bases from V and 4 bases from J; junction bases left unmatched: 8. The CDR3 covers 17 residues. Germline values: CDR1 SGHTA, CDR2 FQGNSA. The CDR3: CASSLAQTGISTGELFF. The DNA of the CDR3 is TGTGCCAGCAGCTTAGCCCAGACAGGGATAAGCACCGGGGAGCTGTTTTTT.

This clone was seen only once. J is TRBJ2-4 and V is TRBV2, with D unresolved. This CDR3 is 15 amino acids long. With 2 bases removed from V and 2 bases from J, the gap between germline ends came to 10 bases. Germline V gives CDR1 SNHLY, CDR2 FYNNEI. DNA of the CDR3: TGTGCCAGCAGTGAACGCCGGGTATCCAAAAACATTCAGTACTTC. This codes for CASSERRVSKNIQYF. Together with reference TRBV2 and TRBJ2-4, the CDR3 gives the full variable domain: EPEVTQTPSHQVTQMGQEVILRCVPISNHLYFYWYRQILGQKVEFLVSFYNNEISEKSEIFDDQFSVERPDGSNFTLKIRSTKLEDSAMYFCASSERRVSKNIQYFGAGTRLSVL.

This rearrangement joins TRBV29-1 to TRBJ2-7, with 13 bases identical to TRBD2. This CDR3 comprises 17 residues. Germline lookup yields CDR1 SQVTM and CDR2 ANQGSEA. After removal of 6 bases from V and 3 bases from J, the junction contained 14 bases not matched to a gene. This CDR3 is CSVLVGLAGVSNYEQYF. In nucleotides, the CDR3 is TGCAGCGTGCTAGTAGGACTAGCGGGGGTCTCAAACTACGAGCAGTACTTC.

V usage is TRBV29-1 and J usage is TRBJ1-4; 10 bases align to TRBD1. The CDR3 runs to 13 residues. With V trimmed by 3 bases and J by 6 bases, 1 base remained unmatched. CDR1 is SQVTM and CDR2 is ANQGSEA in the germline V gene. The CDR3 spells CSVDDRGHEKLFF. The CDR3 nucleotides are TGCAGCGTTGATGACAGGGGGCATGAAAAACTGTTTTTT.

The V call is TRBV6-5, the J call TRBJ1-2; maybe TRBD1 (6 bases). Looked up from germline, CDR1 is MNHEY and CDR2 is SVGAGI. Trimming took 0 bases from V and 3 from J, leaving 11 bases between them. The CDR3 spans 15 residues. Here the CDR3 reads CASSYSRGSDYGYTF. As DNA, the CDR3 is TGTGCCAGCAGTTACTCGAGGGGGTCGGACTATGGCTACACCTTC.

The chain uses TRBV6-5 and TRBJ1-6, with D tentatively TRBD1 (5 bases). The CDR3 sequence is 15 residues long. V was cut by 2 bases and J by 7 bases, with 12 bases left in between. Germline V gene data show CDR1 as MNHEY and CDR2 as SVGAGI. CDR3 amino acids: CASSYGAGWNSPLHF. Here the CDR3 DNA reads TGTGCCAGCAGTTACGGCGCAGGGTGGAATTCACCCCTCCACTTT.

The genes are TRBV4-1 and TRBJ1-6, with D possibly matching TRBD1 (5 bases). The germline V and J ends were trimmed by 0 bases and 6 bases, with 12 bases remaining between them. There are 16 residues in the CDR3. Germline V gives CDR1 MGHRA, CDR2 YSYEKL. CDR3 coding DNA: TGCGCCAGCAGCCAAGATCGAACAGGCCGTAATTCACCCCTCCACTTT. Translating gives CASSQDRTGRNSPLHF.

V usage is TRBV4-1 and J usage is TRBJ2-5; 10 nucleotides match TRBD2. The CDR3 extends over 16 amino acids. The V segment lost 2 bases and the J segment 7 bases; nucleotides outside the gene matches: 10. Germline V lookup: CDR1 MGHRA, CDR2 YSYEKL. Here the CDR3 DNA reads TGCGCCAGCAGCCAAATATTCACTAGCGGGGTGGTGACCCAGTACTTC. It yields the protein CASSQIFTSGVVTQYF.

This clone turned up a few times. The rearrangement links TRBV12-5 to TRBJ1-2; D is ambiguous. The CDR3 is 11 residues long. Germline V gene sequence: CDR1 LGHNT, CDR2 FRNRAP. Trimming took 3 bases from V and 13 from J, leaving 12 bases between them. The CDR3 DNA reads as TGTGCTAGTGGTTTCAAGACTATATCCACCTTC. This translates into CASGFKTISTF.

J is TRBJ2-7 and V is TRBV6-5; 11 bases are shared with TRBD2. CDR1 is MNHEY, CDR2 SVGAGI, per germline. V lost 4 bases to trimming and J lost 1 base; unmatched junction nucleotides: 6. The CDR3 runs to 16 residues. Written as DNA, the CDR3 is TGTGCCAGCAGTTTATCCGGGACTAGCGGTTCCTACGAGCAGTACTTC. This encodes CASSLSGTSGSYEQYF.

The chain couples TRBV14 to TRBJ1-2, with TRBD1 matching over 7 bases. The CDR3 extends over 15 amino acids. With 1 base clipped from V and 3 bases from J, the junction kept 5 bases outside the gene matches. Germline values: CDR1 SGHDN, CDR2 FVKESK. CDR3 residues: CASSQVVGTDYGYTF. The CDR3 DNA sequence: TGTGCCAGCAGCCAAGTAGTCGGGACAGACTATGGCTACACCTTC.

The rearrangement uses TRBV10-3 and TRBJ2-1; 10 bases agree with TRBD1. After removal of 4 bases from V and 4 bases from J, the junction contained 4 bases not matched to a gene. In germline, CDR1 is ENHRY, CDR2 SYGVKD. CDR3 size: 15 residues. CDR3 nucleotides: TGTGCCATCAGTGGGGGACAGGGGAGATACAATGAGCAGTTCTTC. Translated, it gives CAISGGQGRYNEQFF.

This clone has only one observation. The J gene is TRBJ1-2, the V gene TRBV4-3, with TRBD1 matching 12 bases. Germline V CDR1 and CDR2: LGHNA, YSLEER. The V gene end was trimmed by 1 base and the J gene end by 7 bases; junction bases not matched to a gene: 7. The CDR3 is 16 residues long. CDR3 amino acids: CASSQGSGQGAGGYTF. CDR3 DNA: TGCGCCAGCAGCCAAGGGTCGGGACAGGGGGCGGGTGGCTACACCTTC.

The chain employs TRBV21-1 and TRBJ2-5; TRBD2 is the table's D call, not checked against the DNA. TRBV21-1 is a recognized pseudogene. This CDR3 is 18 amino acids long. CDR3 amino acids: CASSKIRAVSGPKETQYF. DNA of the CDR3: TGTGCCAGCAGCAAAATTAGGGCCGTAAGCGGGCCAAAAGAGACCCAGTACTTC.

The gene calls are TRBV5-6 and TRBJ2-1; the match to TRBD2 covers 7 bases. Germline V gene sequence: CDR1 SGHDT, CDR2 YYEEEE. There are 17 residues in the CDR3. Germline trimming cut 4 bases from V and 4 bases from J; bases unmatched to any gene: 14. CDR3 protein: CASSQLLGGSAYNEQFF. As DNA, the CDR3 is TGTGCCAGCAGCCAACTTTTGGGCGGGAGCGCTTACAATGAGCAGTTCTTC.

This chain uses TRBV7-6 with TRBJ1-1, with no clear D. CDR1 and CDR2 from the germline V gene are SGHVS and FNYEAQ. Trimming removed 5 bases from V and 1 base from J, with 11 bases in between. This CDR3 region has 14 residues. CDR3 region: CASSPEGRNTEAFF. CDR3 in DNA: TGTGCCAGCAGCCCCGAGGGCAGGAACACTGAAGCTTTCTTT.

This clone was seen a few times. This rearrangement joins TRBV7-2 to TRBJ1-5; D is undetermined. Germline CDR1 and CDR2: SGHTA and FQGNSA. Trimming took 5 bases from V and 6 from J, leaving 11 bases between them. The CDR3 has 13 amino acids. The CDR3 DNA reads as TGTGCCAGCAGCCGGTCGTTTAGTCAGCCCCAGCATTTT. Protein sequence: CASSRSFSQPQHF.

The CDR3 DNA sequence: TGTGCCAGCGAGCGGACAGAGTACACCGGGGAGCTGTTTTTT. Its protein is CASERTEYTGELFF. J is TRBJ2-2 and V is TRBV4-2; D is perhaps TRBD1 (6 bases). V dropped 8 bases and J dropped 3 bases, with 13 bases sitting between them. Germline assignment: CDR1 LGHNA and CDR2 YNFKEQ. This CDR3 comprises 14 residues.

The V call is TRBV27, the J call TRBJ1-2, with D unresolved. Germline V gene data show CDR1 as MNHEY and CDR2 as SMNVEV (reference sequence). The CDR3 is made up of 14 amino acids. V gave up 2 bases and J gave up 6 bases, with 13 bases separating them. CDR3 DNA: TGTGCCAGCAGTTTAAGGCAGGTCGGTCATGGCTACACCTTC. Encoded protein: CASSLRQVGHGYTF.

In its sample, this clone was seen a few times. The V and J genes are TRBV6-5 and TRBJ2-7; 7 bases agree with TRBD1. The CDR3 loop spans 15 amino acids. The germline V gene has CDR1 MNHEY and CDR2 SVGAGI. V lost 4 bases and J lost 2; bases outside the gene matches: 8. CDR3 DNA sequence: TGTGCCAGCAGTTCCCCCGGGACAGAAACCTACGAGCAGTACTTC. Amino acids: CASSSPGTETYEQYF.